This T cell receptor (beta chain) was sequenced for a study of metastatic and nonmetastatic thyroid tumors. Study-wide background: Repertoires of blood and of tissue (tumor or nodule) from malignant and benign thyroid patients were compared. Study-level points and caveats: Across blood and tumor, TCR beta diversity in malignant thyroid tumors was reportedly significantly higher than in benign nodules.

The trim removed 0 bases at V and 4 bases at J, leaving 9 bases unmatched. CDR1 is SGDLS and CDR2 is YYNGEE in the germline V gene. CDR3 length: 18 residues. As concerns this clone: Its antigen is unidentified.

In the authors' methods: The authors used CDR3 differences across clinicopathological groups to build a distant-metastasis classifier for papillary thyroid cancer. TCRdb re-called clones via MiXCR from the PCR reads. TCRdb, not the original authors, processed these V and J calls. The sample includes fewer than 5,500 clones, over 30% of them seen just once. None of the patients had undergone any treatment ahead of thyroid surgery. Sequenced material: adjacent normal tissue. The chain uses TRBV9 and TRBJ2-5; 13 bases agree with TRBD2. The sequence was collected from a female donor with papillary thyroid cancer or a benign thyroid nodule (not recorded which). Some clones in this sample may be carry-over from other donors' samples. As DNA, the CDR3 is TGTGCCAGCAGCGTAGACGTAACTAGCGGGAGGGTTGGAGAGACCCAGTACTTC. The encoded protein is CASSVDVTSGRVGETQYF.